The next 10 T cell receptor beta chains were all read from a single sample in a study of blood T cell repertoires in COVID-19. Clones were sequenced by immunoSEQ multiplex PCR, and TCRdb holds only the in-frame ones, with some missing. Of around 220,000 clones in the sample, around 88% were seen once. The sequencing sample was made of peripheral blood. The receptors here all came from a man younger than 35 with active or convalescent COVID-19.

The CDR3 region is CASSFSIMGGEAFF. CDR3 DNA: TGTGCCAGCAGTTTTAGTATTATGGGGGGTGAAGCTTTCTTT. The chain uses TRBV28 and TRBJ1-1; a weak D match, TRBD1 (5 bases). The V gene's germline CDR1 is MDHEN and CDR2 SYDVKM. Trimming removed 3 bases at V and 7 bases at J, with 15 bases between. This CDR3 contains 14 residues.

This clone was observed once. This chain uses TRBV28 with TRBJ1-5; TRBD1 matches 7 bases. This CDR3 is built from 17 residues. Per germline, CDR1 MDHEN and CDR2 SYDVKM. Trimming cost V 5 bases and J 6 bases; bases outside gene matches: 16. The CDR3 sequence is CASSLNRDRGRSQPQHF. As DNA, the CDR3 is TGTGCCAGCAGTCTGAACCGGGACAGAGGAAGGAGTCAGCCCCAGCATTTT.

The CDR3 DNA reads TGTGCCAGCAGCCAGAGGGGGACTGAAGCTTTCTTT. The encoded protein is CASSQRGTEAFF. This chain uses TRBV11-3 with TRBJ1-1, with D perhaps TRBD1 (6 bases). The germline gives CDR1 SGHNT, CDR2 YENEEA. The CDR3 is 12 residues long. V was pared by 5 bases and J by 5 bases, with 9 bases between.

The chain combines TRBV19 with TRBJ1-2; TRBD1 aligns across 7 bases. The V gene end was trimmed by 4 bases and the J gene end by 1 base; junction bases not matched to a gene: 15. This CDR3 is 18 amino acids long. Germline CDR1 LNHDA, CDR2 SQIVND (reference sequence). CDR3: CASSTLPGQRTLNYGYTF. DNA of the CDR3: TGTGCCAGTAGTACACTTCCGGGACAGAGGACTCTTAACTATGGCTACACCTTC.

The V gene is TRBV5-1, the J gene TRBJ2-3; tentatively, D is TRBD2 (5 bases). V gave up 6 bases and J gave up 6 bases, with 11 bases separating them. Per germline, CDR1 SGHRS and CDR2 YFSETQ. The CDR3 contains 12 residues. The CDR3 DNA reads as TGCGCCAGCACGGAGGATGGGGATACGCAGTATTTT. Amino acid sequence: CASTEDGDTQYF. The whole variable domain, filled in from reference TRBV5-1 and TRBJ2-3, reads KAGVTQTPRYLIKTRGQQVTLSCSPISGHRSVSWYQQTPGQGLQFLFEYFSETQRNKGNFPGRFSGRQFSNSRSEMNVSTLELGDSALYLCASTEDGDTQYFGPGTRLTVL.

The chain links TRBV19 to TRBJ2-1; TRBD2 matches at 10 bases. Looked up from germline, CDR1 is LNHDA and CDR2 is SQIVND (reference sequence). CDR3 length: 17 residues. The ends lost 5 bases at V and 4 bases at J; junction bases unmatched: 11. As DNA, the CDR3 is TGTGCCAGTAGTTCCCGGACTAGCGGAGGGAGGTACAATGAGCAGTTCTTC. It codes for CASSSRTSGGRYNEQFF.

The V call is TRBV2, the J call TRBJ2-7; 7 bases map to TRBD2. In germline, CDR1 is SNHLY, CDR2 FYNNEI. The V gene end was trimmed by 7 bases and the J gene end by 4 bases; junction bases not matched to a gene: 13. This CDR3 has 15 amino acids. This CDR3 is CASKGRLASAYEQYF. In DNA form, the CDR3 reads TGTGCCAGCAAGGGGAGACTAGCATCGGCATACGAGCAGTACTTC.

This clone turned up a few times. The chain is built from TRBV28 and TRBJ2-7; 12 bases map to TRBD1. V dropped 3 bases and J dropped 4; count of bases not matched to a gene: 4. Looked up from germline, CDR1 is MDHEN and CDR2 is SYDVKM. The CDR3 is made up of 15 amino acids. In DNA form, the CDR3 reads TGTGCCAGCAGTTTGGGGGACAGGGGGCCTTACGAGCAGTACTTC. It yields the protein CASSLGDRGPYEQYF.

This chain connects TRBV6-5 to TRBJ2-7; D perhaps matches TRBD1 (6 bases). Germline V gene lookup returns CDR1 MNHEY and CDR2 SVGAGI. Trimming took 8 bases from V and 7 from J, leaving 12 bases between them. The length of the CDR3 is 11 residues. The CDR3 is CASGQLWEQYF. CDR3 sequence (DNA): TGTGCCAGCGGACAGTTATGGGAGCAGTACTTC.

The chain recombines TRBV11-1 with TRBJ2-7; D remains ambiguous. CDR3 length: 10 residues. Germline assignment: CDR1 SGHAT and CDR2 FQDESV (reference sequence). V dropped 4 bases and J dropped 4 bases, with 2 bases sitting between them. The CDR3 sequence is CASSSYEQYF. The CDR3 DNA follows: TGTGCCAGCAGCTCGTACGAGCAGTACTTC.